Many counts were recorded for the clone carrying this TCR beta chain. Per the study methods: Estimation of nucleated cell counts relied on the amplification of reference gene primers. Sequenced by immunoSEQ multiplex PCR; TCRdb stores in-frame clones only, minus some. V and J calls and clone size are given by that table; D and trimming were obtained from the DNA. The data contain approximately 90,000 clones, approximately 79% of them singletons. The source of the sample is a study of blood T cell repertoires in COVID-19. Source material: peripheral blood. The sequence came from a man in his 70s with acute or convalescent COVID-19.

The CDR3 DNA reads as TGTGCCACCAGCAGCTGGGGGGTCAATCAGCCCCAGCATTTT. Translated, it gives CATSSWGVNQPQHF. The chain links TRBV15 to TRBJ1-5, with TRBD1 as a possible D gene (5 bases). Germline-derived CDR1 and CDR2 are LNHNV and YYDKDF (reference sequence). The CDR3 sequence is 14 residues long. V was shortened by 3 bases and J by 3 bases, with 9 bases between the two germline ends.